One sample yielded the 9 T cell receptor beta chains listed below, sequenced in a study of T cells in Graves' hyperthyroidism and ophthalmopathy. RNA transcripts served as the template for amplifying TCR beta CDR3 regions. The TCR CDR3 first-round RT-PCR relied on the HTBI primer set. TCRdb used MiXCR to reprocess the multiplex PCR reads, holding one entry per CDR3 protein. The repertoire includes 470,000 or so distinct CDR3 sequences, less than 25% of them detected once, and less than 30% sits in the top ten. Source material: blood. These receptors originate from a young man with Graves' hyperthyroidism.

In this sample, this clonotype turned up a few times. The rearrangement uses TRBV9 and TRBJ1-1; 10 nucleotides agree with TRBD1. This CDR3 is built from 15 residues. Trimming took 4 bases from V and 3 from J; bases not matched to a gene: 6. The germline gives CDR1 SGDLS, CDR2 YYNGEE. The CDR3 loop is CASSKSGTGDTEAFF. CDR3 DNA: TGTGCCAGCAGCAAGTCCGGGACAGGGGACACTGAAGCTTTCTTT.

This clonotype has ten or more counts. The chain uses TRBV30 and TRBJ2-7; D is perhaps TRBD1 (6 bases). Germline CDR1 is GTSNPN and CDR2 is SVGIG (reference sequence). The CDR3 contains 13 residues. V gave up 2 bases and J gave up 6 bases, with 14 bases separating them. The CDR3 DNA reads as TGTGCCTGGAGTACCAGAACAGGGCGCGAGCAGTACTTC. The encoded protein is CAWSTRTGREQYF.

This clonotype was recorded at least ten times. This chain joins TRBV2 and TRBJ1-1; D is uncertain. Germline CDR1 SNHLY, CDR2 FYNNEI. Trimming stripped 4 bases from V and 5 bases from J, with 8 bases between. There are 12 residues in the CDR3. Written as DNA, the CDR3 is TGTGCCAGCAGTGTGTTGGGGACTGAAGCTTTCTTT. Translating it yields CASSVLGTEAFF.

This clonotype was detected many times. V gene TRBV27 combines with J gene TRBJ2-7; TRBD2 matches 7 bases. This CDR3 comprises 15 residues. V gave up 6 bases and J gave up 2 bases; unmatched junction bases: 10. Germline V lookup: CDR1 MNHEY, CDR2 SMNVEV (reference sequence). The CDR3 reads CASSWGAGTAYEQYF. As DNA, the CDR3 is TGTGCCAGCAGCTGGGGAGCGGGGACCGCCTACGAGCAGTACTTC.

This clonotype turned up a few times. This chain links TRBV6-5 with TRBJ1-4; D is unresolved. CDR3 length: 10 residues. CDR1 MNHEY and CDR2 SVGAGI come from the germline V gene. Trimming cost V 8 bases and J 8 bases, with 6 bases left between them. CDR3 bases: TGTGCCAGCGGGGTCGAAAAACTGTTTTTT. It translates to CASGVEKLFF.

The chain is built from TRBV6-1 and TRBJ1-5; D remains unclear. CDR3 length equals 15 residues. Germline V gene data show CDR1 as MNHNS and CDR2 as SASEGT. V was pared by 8 bases and J by 0 bases, with 14 bases between. CDR3 DNA sequence: TGTGCCAGCGAAGGAGGCGTCAATAGCAATCAGCCCCAGCATTTT. Protein product: CASEGGVNSNQPQHF.

CDR3 in amino acids: CASSQRQDQPQHF. The CDR3 bases are TGTGCCAGCAGTCAGAGACAGGATCAGCCCCAGCATTTT. The chain recombines TRBV12-3 or TRBV12-4 with TRBJ1-5, with D perhaps matching TRBD1 (6 bases). The CDR3 contains 13 residues. Trimming shortened V by 5 bases and J by 5 bases, and 10 bases separated the two germline ends.

The chain employs TRBV6-5 and TRBJ1-2; D ambiguous. The germline CDR1 and CDR2 sequences are MNHEY and SVGAGI. CDR3 length: 15 amino acids. Trimming took 0 bases from V and 2 from J, leaving 10 bases between them. The CDR3 DNA reads TGTGCCAGCAGTTACTCGAACAGAGCGAACTATGGCTACACCTTC. This gives the protein CASSYSNRANYGYTF.

The V gene is TRBV6-5, the J gene TRBJ1-5; D might be TRBD1 (5 bases). CDR1 MNHEY and CDR2 SVGAGI come from the germline V gene. There are 17 residues in the CDR3. V was clipped by 4 bases and J by 1 base, with 17 bases between them. CDR3 in DNA: TGTGCCAGCAGTTCGCAGACAGTCTTCGGAAGCAATCAGCCCCAGCATTTT. Its translation is CASSSQTVFGSNQPQHF.